The following is a T cell receptor (beta chain) sequence with its context. The antigen remains unidentified. Only in-frame clones appear in the TCRdb table, and some are missing; sequencing was by immunoSEQ multiplex PCR. The sample lists 180,000 or so clones; 88% were seen once. This entry comes from a study of T cell responses to AZD1222 COVID-19 vaccine. The study's findings and limits: The peak T cell response came first, and repertoires were sampled only after it. Close to half of spike-specific TCRs reportedly recognize unmutated variant regions.

Losses at the gene ends were 8 bases for V and 5 bases for J; bases not matched to a gene: 4. The CDR3 consists of 13 residues. The chain carries TRBV12-3 or TRBV12-4 and TRBJ2-5; 11 bases line up with TRBD1. The TCR comes from an adult who received the AZD1222 COVID-19 vaccine. The starting material was peripheral blood, obtained 28 days after the second AZD1222 dose. The CDR3: CASGTGGGETQYF. Here the CDR3 DNA reads TGTGCCAGCGGGACAGGGGGTGGGGAGACCCAGTACTTC.